The 20 T cell receptor beta chains below all came from one sample that was sequenced in a study of T cell responses to AZD1222 COVID-19 vaccine. This table comes from immunoSEQ multiplex PCR, and its TCRdb copy is limited to in-frame clones, with some not included. The sample holds around 130,000 clones, 91% seen once. The material was peripheral blood, obtained on day 0 of AZD1222 vaccination. The receptors were gathered from an adult in good health.

This clone was detected a few times. This chain uses TRBV18 with TRBJ1-3, with no clear D. The CDR3 runs 17 residues. The V end was cut by 1 base, the J end by 4 bases, with 17 bases between. Germline CDR1 reads KGHSH; CDR2 reads LQKENI. The CDR3 here is CASSPLPAKRAGNTIYF. The CDR3 DNA is TGTGCCAGCTCACCACTGCCCGCAAAACGGGCCGGAAACACCATATATTTT.

The sample holds a few counts of this clone. This chain joins TRBV19 and TRBJ1-5; 8 bases map to TRBD1. CDR1 and CDR2 (germline): LNHDA, SQIVND (reference sequence). The trim removed 6 bases at V and 0 bases at J, leaving 4 bases unmatched. The CDR3 runs to 15 residues. The CDR3 bases are TGTGCCAGTAGGGACAGGGACTATAGCAATCAGCCCCAGCATTTT. Translation: CASRDRDYSNQPQHF.

J is TRBJ2-4 and V is TRBV4-1; D may be TRBD1 (6 bases). V was clipped by 0 bases and J by 8 bases, with 11 bases between them. This CDR3 region has 14 residues. Germline values: CDR1 MGHRA, CDR2 YSYEKL. The CDR3 region is CASSQETGTYIQYF. For the CDR3, the DNA is TGCGCCAGCAGCCAAGAAACAGGGACGTACATTCAGTACTTC.

This chain joins TRBV7-3 and TRBJ1-5; 12 positions match TRBD1. Germline trimming cut 4 bases from V and 6 bases from J; bases unmatched to any gene: 4. The CDR3 covers 15 residues. Germline CDR1 is SGHTA and CDR2 is FQGTGA. The CDR3 loop reads CASSSGTGGGQPQHF. CDR3 bases: TGTGCCAGCAGCTCCGGGACAGGGGGCGGTCAGCCCCAGCATTTT. Based on the CDR3 plus reference TRBV7-3 and TRBJ1-5, the full variable domain is GAGVSQTPSNKVTEKGKYVELRCDPISGHTALYWYRQSLGQGPEFLIYFQGTGAADDSGLPNDRFFAVRPEGSVSTLKIQRTERGDSAVYLCASSSGTGGGQPQHFGDGTRLSIL.

This clone has just a few counts. J is TRBJ1-2 and V is TRBV2, with a possible D match to TRBD1 (5 bases). The V and J ends lost 8 bases and 2 bases respectively, with 18 bases between them. CDR1 and CDR2 from the germline V gene are SNHLY and FYNNEI. This CDR3 spans 15 amino acids. CDR3 nucleotides: TGTGCCAGCCAAGAGCGGACCGGGACGAACTATGGCTACACCTTC. It translates to CASQERTGTNYGYTF.

The genes are TRBV5-8 and TRBJ2-3, with 8 bases matching TRBD1. The CDR3 totals 15 residues. The ends lost 4 bases at V and 2 bases at J; junction bases unmatched: 6. Germline CDR1 and CDR2: SGHTS and YDEGEE. CDR3 amino acids: CASSRGQGATDTQYF. CDR3 DNA: TGTGCCAGCAGCAGGGGGCAGGGGGCCACAGATACGCAGTATTTT. Based on the CDR3 plus reference TRBV5-8 and TRBJ2-3, the full variable domain is EAGVTQSPTHLIKTRGQQATLRCSPISGHTSVYWYQQALGLGLQFLLWYDEGEERNRGNFPPRFSGRQFPNYSSELNVNALELEDSALYLCASSRGQGATDTQYFGPGTRLTVL.

The V and J genes are TRBV3-1 (or the pseudogene TRBV3-2) and TRBJ1-2; D gene unclear. The CDR3 has 11 residues. Between the trimmed V and J ends, which lost 1 base and 5 bases, there was a span of 2 bases. The germline V gene has CDR1 LGHDT and CDR2 YNNKEL (reference sequence). The CDR3 coding sequence is TGTGCCAGCAGCCAAGGTTATGGCTACACCTTC. The encoded protein is CASSQGYGYTF.

The genes are TRBV6-5 and TRBJ2-7; 8 nucleotides align to TRBD2. The CDR3 has 14 residues. Germline CDR1 is MNHEY and CDR2 is SVGAGI. The ends lost 5 bases at V and 0 bases at J; junction bases unmatched: 3. CDR3 DNA: TGTGCCAGCAGTAGACTAGCGCACTCCTACGAGCAGTACTTC. Protein sequence: CASSRLAHSYEQYF.

V usage is TRBV6-1 and J usage is TRBJ1-4; no clear D gene. The CDR3 spans 17 residues. Germline CDR1 and CDR2: MNHNS and SASEGT. V was cut by 2 bases and J by 0 bases, with 13 bases left in between. The CDR3 loop is CASSEFFGDATNEKLFF. Written as DNA, the CDR3 is TGTGCCAGCAGTGAATTTTTTGGAGATGCAACTAATGAAAAACTGTTTTTT.

J is TRBJ2-5 and V is TRBV20-1; D is undetermined. Germline V gene lookup returns CDR1 DFQATT and CDR2 SNEGSKA (reference sequence). The CDR3 is 11 amino acids. Trimming cost V 6 bases and J 4 bases, with 9 bases left between them. The CDR3 here is CSAEWRETQYF. CDR3 DNA sequence: TGCAGTGCGGAGTGGAGAGAGACCCAGTACTTC.

The chain links TRBV5-1 to TRBJ2-2; no reliable D call. CDR1 and CDR2 (germline): SGHRS, YFSETQ. CDR3 length equals 15 residues. Trimming left V 4 bases short and J 6 bases short, with 16 bases between. DNA for the CDR3: TGCGCCAGCAGCAGCCTCTTGGGGAATTCCGGGGAGCTGTTTTTT. This sequence encodes CASSSLLGNSGELFF.

The CDR3 nucleotides are TGTGCCAGCAGTCGCCTAGCTTTTCCCATATATTTT. Protein product: CASSRLAFPIYF. This rearrangement joins TRBV6-5 to TRBJ1-3; no firm D call. The CDR3 is 12 amino acids. V dropped 5 bases and J dropped 11 bases, with 13 bases sitting between them. CDR1 and CDR2 from the germline V gene are MNHEY and SVGAGI.

The rearrangement links TRBV28 to TRBJ2-2; TRBD1 matches 7 bases. V was pared by 7 bases and J by 4 bases, with 6 bases of the junction left unmatched. This CDR3 is built from 14 residues. Germline lookup yields CDR1 MDHEN and CDR2 SYDVKM. The CDR3 loop is CASTPTGITGELFF. The CDR3 DNA reads TGTGCCAGCACGCCGACAGGGATCACCGGGGAGCTGTTTTTT.

This clone was seen just once. The rearrangement uses TRBV7-3 and TRBJ2-1, with 9 positions matching TRBD2. The CDR3 has 16 residues. V dropped 2 bases and J dropped 8; count of bases not matched to a gene: 10. The germline V gene encodes CDR1 SGHTA and CDR2 FQGTGA. CDR3 sequence: CASSLPQGSGRHEQFF. DNA of the CDR3: TGTGCCAGCAGCTTACCCCAAGGTAGCGGGAGACATGAGCAGTTCTTC.

The V and J genes are TRBV27 and TRBJ2-1; TRBD2 matches at 7 bases. The CDR3 is 13 amino acids. Germline V gene lookup returns CDR1 MNHEY and CDR2 SMNVEV (reference sequence). The ends lost 5 bases at V and 11 bases at J; junction bases unmatched: 9. This chain's CDR3 is CASSLGGALKQFF. CDR3 sequence (DNA): TGTGCCAGCAGTCTGGGAGGGGCTCTGAAGCAGTTCTTC.

This clone was observed a few times. The rearrangement uses TRBV7-3 and TRBJ1-1; no definite D call. CDR3 length: 13 residues. Deletions cut 0 bases from V and 1 base from J, with 3 bases between. Germline V CDR1 and CDR2: SGHTA, FQGTGA. CDR3 sequence: CASSLTGNTEAFF. The CDR3, as DNA: TGTGCCAGCAGCTTAACGGGGAACACTGAAGCTTTCTTT. Full variable domain (rest looked up from reference TRBV7-3 and TRBJ1-1): GAGVSQTPSNKVTEKGKYVELRCDPISGHTALYWYRQSLGQGPEFLIYFQGTGAADDSGLPNDRFFAVRPEGSVSTLKIQRTERGDSAVYLCASSLTGNTEAFFGQGTRLTVV.

This clone was counted a single time. CDR3: CASSVRVGTHNEQFF. The CDR3 nucleotides read TGTGCCAGCAGCGTCCGGGTGGGTACCCACAATGAGCAGTTCTTC. V and J are TRBV9 and TRBJ2-1; unclear D gene. The V gene's germline CDR1 is SGDLS and CDR2 YYNGEE. This CDR3 has 15 amino acids. Trimming took 2 bases from V and 5 from J, leaving 14 bases between them.

The CDR3 here is CASSGPTVSGNTIYF. The CDR3 coding sequence is TGTGCCAGCAGCGGACCGACAGTCTCTGGAAACACCATATATTTT. The chain uses TRBV9 and TRBJ1-3; D is possibly TRBD1 (5 bases). The CDR3 extends over 15 amino acids. The V gene lost 3 bases and the J gene lost 0 bases, with 10 bases spanning the gap. The germline gives CDR1 SGDLS, CDR2 YYNGEE.

Of note for this clone: Other DNA sequences within the sample encode an identical CDR3. The V call is TRBV6-6, the J call TRBJ2-5; tentative D call: TRBD1 (6 bases). Germline-derived CDR1 and CDR2 are MNHNY and SVGAGI (reference sequence). The CDR3 length is 14 residues. V was clipped by 0 bases and J by 3 bases, with 8 bases between them. CDR3 nucleotides: TGTGCCAGCAGTTACTCGAACAGGGAAGAGACCCAGTACTTC. It translates to CASSYSNREETQYF.

The J gene is TRBJ2-2, the V gene TRBV19; TRBD2 might be the D (6 bases). Germline values: CDR1 LNHDA, CDR2 SQIVND (reference sequence). The CDR3 covers 14 residues. The V end lost 5 bases, the J end lost 2 bases, and 9 bases lay between the germline ends. In DNA form, the CDR3 reads TGTGCCAGTAGTTTTAGCGGCAACACCGGGGAGCTGTTTTTT. Amino acids: CASSFSGNTGELFF. Together with reference TRBV19 and TRBJ2-2, the CDR3 gives the full variable domain: DGGITQSPKYLFRKEGQNVTLSCEQNLNHDAMYWYRQDPGQGLRLIYYSQIVNDFQKGDIAEGYSVSREKKESFPLTVTSAQKNPTAFYLCASSFSGNTGELFFGEGSRLTVL.